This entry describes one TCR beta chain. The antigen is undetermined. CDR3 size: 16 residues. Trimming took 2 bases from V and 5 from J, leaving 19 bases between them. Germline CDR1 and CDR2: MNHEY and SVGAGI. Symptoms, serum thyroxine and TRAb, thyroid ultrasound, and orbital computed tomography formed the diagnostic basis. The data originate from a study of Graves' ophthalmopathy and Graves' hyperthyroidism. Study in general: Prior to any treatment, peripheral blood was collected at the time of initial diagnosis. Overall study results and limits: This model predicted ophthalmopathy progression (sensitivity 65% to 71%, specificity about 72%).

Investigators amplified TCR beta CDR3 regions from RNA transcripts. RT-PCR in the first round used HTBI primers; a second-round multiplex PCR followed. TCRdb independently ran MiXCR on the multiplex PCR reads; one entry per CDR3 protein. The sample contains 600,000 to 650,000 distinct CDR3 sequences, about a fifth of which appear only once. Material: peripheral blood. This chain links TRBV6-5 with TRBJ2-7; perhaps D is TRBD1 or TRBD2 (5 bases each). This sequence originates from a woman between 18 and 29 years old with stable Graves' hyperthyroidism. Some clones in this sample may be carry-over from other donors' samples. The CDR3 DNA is TGTGCCAGCAGTTACCCACTGGGTGGGGGTGATAACGAGCAGTACTTC. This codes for CASSYPLGGGDNEQYF.